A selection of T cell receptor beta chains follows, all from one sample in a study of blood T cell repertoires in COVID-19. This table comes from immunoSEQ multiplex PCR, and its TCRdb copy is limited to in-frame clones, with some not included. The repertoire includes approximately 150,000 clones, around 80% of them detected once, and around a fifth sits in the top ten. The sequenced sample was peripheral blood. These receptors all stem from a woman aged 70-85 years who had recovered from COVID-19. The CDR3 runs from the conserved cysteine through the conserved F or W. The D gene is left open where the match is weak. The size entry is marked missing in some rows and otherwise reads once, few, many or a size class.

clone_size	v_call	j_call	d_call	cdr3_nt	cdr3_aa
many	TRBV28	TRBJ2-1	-	TGTGCCAGCACCCGATGGGGACTGGAGAGAAATCCATACAATGAGCAGTTCTTC	CASTRWGLERNPYNEQFF
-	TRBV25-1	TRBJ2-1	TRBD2	TGTGCCAGCACCCGGACTAGCGGGAGGACCTACAATGAGCAGTTCTTC	CASTRTSGRTYNEQFF
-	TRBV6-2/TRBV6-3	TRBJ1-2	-	TGTGCCAGCAGTTACGGACCCCCCTTAACAGGGAGCGGCTACACCTTC	CASSYGPPLTGSGYTF
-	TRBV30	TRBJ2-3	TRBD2	TGTGCCTGGACGGTCGGGGCTAGCGGGACTAAAGATACGCAGTATTTT	CAWTVGASGTKDTQYF
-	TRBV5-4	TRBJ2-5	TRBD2	TGTGCCAGCAGCTCTTTGCGGGGGAGGTACCAAGAGACCCAGTACTTC	CASSSLRGRYQETQYF
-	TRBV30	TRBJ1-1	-	TGTGCCTGGAGTACCCACACCGAAGCTTTCTTT	CAWSTHTEAFF
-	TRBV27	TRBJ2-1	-	TGTGCCAGCAGCCCTCTGGGGGCCCCCAATTTTGAGCAGTTCTTC	CASSPLGAPNFEQFF
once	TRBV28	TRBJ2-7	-	TGTGCCAGCAGTACGCCTCGGGTTTGGACCTACGAGCAGTACTTC	CASSTPRVWTYEQYF
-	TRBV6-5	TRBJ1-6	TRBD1	TGTGCCAGCAGACCCACCGGGACAGGCAATTCACCCCTCCACTTT	CASRPTGTGNSPLHF
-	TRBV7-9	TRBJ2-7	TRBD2	TGTGCCAGCAGCACACTAGCGGGAATGGACGAGCAGTACTTC	CASSTLAGMDEQYF
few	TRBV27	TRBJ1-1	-	TGTGCCAGCAGTTGGACAGCAGGGACTGAAGCTTTCTTT	CASSWTAGTEAFF
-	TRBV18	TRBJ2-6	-	TGTGCCAGCTCACCGACCCAGGGGTTTGGGGCCAACGTCCTGACTTTC	CASSPTQGFGANVLTF
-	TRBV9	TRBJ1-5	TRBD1	TGTGCCAGCAGCCAGAGGGGGGACAGGGTGGATCAGCCCCAGCATTTT	CASSQRGDRVDQPQHF
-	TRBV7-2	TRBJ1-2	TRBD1	TGTGCCAGCAGCTTAGAGGGGGCAGGGAACTATGGCTACACCTTC	CASSLEGAGNYGYTF
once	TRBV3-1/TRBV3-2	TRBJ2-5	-	TGTGCCAGCAGCCCTAGGGGTTTGAGGGAGACCCAGTACTTC	CASSPRGLRETQYF
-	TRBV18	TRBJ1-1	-	TGTGCCAGCTCAGTGCAGGGGAGGGACACTGAAGCTTTCTTT	CASSVQGRDTEAFF
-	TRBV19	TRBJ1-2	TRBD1	TGTGCCGGCAGGGGGCCTAACTATGGCTACACCTTC	CAGRGPNYGYTF
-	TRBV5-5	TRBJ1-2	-	TGTGCCAGCAGCTTTAGGGGTGACTATGGCTACACCTTC	CASSFRGDYGYTF
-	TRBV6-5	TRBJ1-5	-	TGTGCCAGCAGTTACCGAGTTGGGGGCGTGGAGCCCCAGCATTTT	CASSYRVGGVEPQHF
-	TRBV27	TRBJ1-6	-	TGTGCCAGCAGTTTATACGGGGGTTTCTATAATTCACCCCTCCACTTT	CASSLYGGFYNSPLHF
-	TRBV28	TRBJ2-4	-	TGTGCCAGCACTAAACGGGTCATTCAGTACTTC	CASTKRVIQYF